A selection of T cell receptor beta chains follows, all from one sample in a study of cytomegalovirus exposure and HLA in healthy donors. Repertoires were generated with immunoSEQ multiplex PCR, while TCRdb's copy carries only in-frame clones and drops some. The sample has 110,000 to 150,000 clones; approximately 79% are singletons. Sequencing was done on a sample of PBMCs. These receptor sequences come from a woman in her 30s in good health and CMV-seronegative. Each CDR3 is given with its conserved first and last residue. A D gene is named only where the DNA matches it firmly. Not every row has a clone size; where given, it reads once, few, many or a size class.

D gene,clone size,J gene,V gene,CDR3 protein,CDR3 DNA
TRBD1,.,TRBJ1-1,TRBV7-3,CASSPQQTGATEAFF,TGTGCCAGCAGCCCGCAACAGACAGGGGCCACTGAAGCTTTCTTT
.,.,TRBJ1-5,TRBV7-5,CVRSLEQGPTNQPQHF,TGTGTCAGAAGCTTAGAACAGGGACCTACCAATCAGCCCCAGCATTTT
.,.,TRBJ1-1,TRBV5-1,CASSQMAGTEAFF,TGCGCCAGCAGCCAAATGGCAGGGACTGAAGCTTTCTTT
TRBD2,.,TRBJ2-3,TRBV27,CASSSLLAGGTDTQYF,TGTGCCAGCAGTTCGTTACTAGCGGGGGGCACAGATACGCAGTATTTT
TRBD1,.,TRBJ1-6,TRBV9,CASSLTGSGSPLHF,TGTGCCAGCAGCCTGACAGGGTCTGGTTCACCCCTCCACTTT
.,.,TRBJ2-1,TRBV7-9,CASRPRGNEQFF,TGTGCCAGCAGACCCCGGGGCAATGAGCAGTTCTTC
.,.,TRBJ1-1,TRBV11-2,CASSSQANTEAFF,TGTGCCAGCAGCTCGCAGGCGAACACTGAAGCTTTCTTT
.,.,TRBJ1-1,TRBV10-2,CASSVRQNPPMNTEAFF,TGCGCCAGCAGTGTCAGGCAGAACCCTCCCATGAACACTGAAGCTTTCTTT
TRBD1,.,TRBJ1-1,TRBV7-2,CASSLRQGGREAFF,TGTGCCAGCAGCTTAAGACAGGGGGGACGAGAAGCTTTCTTT
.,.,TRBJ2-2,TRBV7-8,CASSLRGPDTGELFF,TGTGCCAGCAGCTTAAGAGGCCCCGACACCGGGGAGCTGTTTTTT
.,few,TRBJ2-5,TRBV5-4,CASSLGMREQETQYF,TGTGCCAGCAGCTTGGGTATGAGGGAGCAAGAGACCCAGTACTTC
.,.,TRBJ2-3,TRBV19,CASSARRGPSFDTQYF,TGTGCCAGTAGTGCACGGCGGGGGCCCTCATTCGATACGCAGTATTTT
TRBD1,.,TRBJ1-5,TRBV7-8,CASSTRPRDRGRPGNQPQHF,TGTGCCAGCAGCACCCGACCCCGGGACAGGGGGCGCCCCGGCAATCAGCCCCAGCATTTT
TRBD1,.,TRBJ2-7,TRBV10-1,CASSEPGQVYEQYF,TGCGCCAGCAGTGAGCCGGGACAGGTCTACGAGCAGTACTTC
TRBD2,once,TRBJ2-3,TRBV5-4,CASSFPLAGADTQYF,TGTGCCAGCAGCTTCCCACTAGCGGGGGCAGATACGCAGTATTTT
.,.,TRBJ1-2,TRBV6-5,CASSYSAGFTGYTF,TGTGCCAGCAGTTACTCGGCAGGGTTCACTGGCTACACCTTC